The clone carrying this T cell receptor (beta chain) was counted between two and nine times. CDR3 size: 13 residues. V was pared by 6 bases and J by 3 bases, with 15 bases between. Germline-derived CDR1 and CDR2 are DFQATT and SNEGSKA (reference sequence). The sample originates from a study of T-cell reconstitution after alpha-beta-depleted transplantation in children. TCRbeta library preparation incorporated unique molecular identifiers. One entry per CDR3 protein results from TCRdb running MiXCR on the PCR reads. The table shows 600,000 to 700,000 distinct CDR3 sequences, with around 14% occurring only once.

The TCR sequence derives from a girl aged 2 to 10 with congenital amegakaryocytic thrombocytopenia, due to receive a stem cell transplant. The chain combines TRBV20-1 with TRBJ2-7, with D possibly being TRBD1 (5 bases). The source material was PBMCs, sampled before TCRalphabeta/CD19-depleted stem cell transplant. The CDR3 region has the DNA TGCAGTGCCTTGTTCGACAGTTTCTACGAGCAGTACTTC. This gives the protein CSALFDSFYEQYF.